This T cell receptor (beta chain) emerged from a study of T cell responses to AZD1222 COVID-19 vaccine. Findings and caveats of the study: The study sampled repertoires only after the peak T cell response. Breadth and depth of Spike-specific TCRs rose after two AZD1222 doses. Just a handful of AZD1222 recipients were seropositive at baseline. White British ancestry dominated among donors, who included more females, and clonal diversity was possibly underestimated.

Libraries were prepared by immunoSEQ multiplex PCR; TCRdb keeps only in-frame clonotypes and omits some of them. Counted here are fewer than 120,000 clones, 85% to 90% occurring once; the ten biggest clones make up around 16%. J gave up 6 bases and V 2 bases, and 5 bases lay outside the gene matches. The CDR3 has 14 residues. CDR1 and CDR2 from the germline V gene are SQVTM and ANQGSEA. A remark on this clone: Its target is unknown.

The source was peripheral blood, collected 28 days after the second AZD1222 dose. This sequence joins TRBV29-1 and TRBJ2-3, with 10 bases that match TRBD2. The sequence came from an adult who received the AZD1222 COVID-19 vaccine. The DNA for the CDR3 is TGCAGCGTTGAACTAGCGGGAGTTTCTGATACGCAGTATTTT. Translated: CSVELAGVSDTQYF.